The 5 T cell receptor beta chains below come from one sample, sequenced in a study of cytotoxic CD8 clonotypes in ibrutinib-treated CLL. Libraries were prepared by immunoSEQ multiplex PCR; TCRdb keeps only in-frame clonotypes and omits some of them. In the table there are about 140,000 clones, 80% of which are singletons. The specimen comprised PBMCs, sampled after 36 months of ibrutinib treatment. The receptor source for this set is a human donor with chronic lymphocytic leukemia.

The CDR3 region is CASSLRTTAYEQYF. The CDR3 DNA sequence: TGTGCCAGCAGCCTACGGACTACCGCCTACGAGCAGTACTTC. The rearrangement joins TRBV7-8 to TRBJ2-7; D is possibly TRBD2 (6 bases). Germline-derived CDR1 and CDR2 are SGHVS and FQNEAQ. V gave up 5 bases and J gave up 2 bases, with 13 bases separating them. The CDR3 totals 14 residues.

The gene calls are TRBV13 and TRBJ2-1; 8 bases match TRBD2. This CDR3 spans 15 amino acids. Germline CDR1 PRHDT, CDR2 FYEKMQ (reference sequence). V lost 3 bases to trimming and J lost 4 bases; unmatched junction nucleotides: 5. The CDR3 DNA follows: TGTGCCAGCAGCTTCGCGGGGGGATTGTACAATGAGCAGTTCTTC. Protein: CASSFAGGLYNEQFF.

This chain links TRBV25-1 with TRBJ1-3, with D possibly matching TRBD1 (6 bases). CDR1 and CDR2 (germline): MGHDK, SYGVNS. With 6 bases removed from V and 1 base from J, the gap between germline ends came to 13 bases. The CDR3 has 15 residues. CDR3 nucleotide sequence: TGTGCCAGCAGCGGACAGTATCTATCTGGAAACACCATATATTTT. It translates to CASSGQYLSGNTIYF.

As for this clone: The identical CDR3 is also encoded by other nucleotide sequences in the sample. This chain uses TRBV28 with TRBJ2-7; D unclear. CDR1 and CDR2 from the germline V gene are MDHEN and SYDVKM. V dropped 2 bases and J dropped 2 bases, with 7 bases sitting between them. The CDR3 has 13 amino acids. The CDR3 spells CASSLDGPYEQYF. In DNA form, the CDR3 reads TGTGCCAGCAGTTTAGACGGACCCTACGAGCAGTACTTC.

The chain links TRBV12-5 to TRBJ1-5; possibly TRBD1 for D (6 bases). The length of the CDR3 is 13 residues. V was cut by 8 bases and J by 5 bases, with 13 bases left in between. CDR1 and CDR2 (germline): LGHNT, FRNRAP. The CDR3 protein is CASSQGQDQPQHF. CDR3 DNA sequence: TGTGCTAGTAGTCAGGGGCAAGATCAGCCCCAGCATTTT. The whole variable domain, filled in from reference TRBV12-5 and TRBJ1-5, reads DARVTQTPRHKVTEMGQEVTMRCQPILGHNTVFWYRQTMMQGLELLAYFRNRAPLDDSGMPKDRFSAEMPDATLATLKIQPSEPRDSAVYFCASSQGQDQPQHFGDGTRLSIL.